Listed here is a single T cell receptor (beta chain). As yet, its antigen is unknown. This record comes from a study of graft-versus-host responses after intestinal transplantation. CDR1 LNHNV and CDR2 YYDKDF come from the germline V gene (reference sequence). This CDR3 has 17 residues. The V and J ends lost 3 bases and 5 bases, in that order; junction bases with no gene match: 11. Clones were sequenced by immunoSEQ multiplex PCR, and TCRdb holds only the in-frame ones, with some missing. The sample includes 81,000 or so clones, roughly 91% seen only once; the top ten take around 1.1%. This TCR was sampled from a human donor who was the organ donor for an intestinal transplant. The sequencing here drew on unstimulated CD8+ T cells sorted from spleen or lymph node cells, taken before transplant. This chain joins TRBV15 and TRBJ2-3, with 10 nucleotides matching TRBD1. CDR3 sequence reads: CATSSPGDRGREDTQYF. CDR3 DNA sequence: TGTGCCACCAGCAGCCCGGGCGACAGGGGGCGCGAAGATACGCAGTATTTT.